This paragraph reports one T cell receptor beta chain. What it recognizes is unknown. Method: immunoSEQ multiplex PCR; TCRdb's copy keeps in-frame clones and lacks some. This sample has roughly 1,100,000 clones, with about 77% found just once. This entry is derived from a study of shared clonotypes between healthy human individuals. Notes on the study in general: Large sequencing depth failed to make sorted-subset sequencing complete, rarefaction showed. Clonotype sharing across donors was expected to vary with sequencing depth. Clonotypes shared by all four donors outscored non-shared clonotypes in generation probability.

CDR1 and CDR2 from the germline V gene are SGHVS and FNYEAQ. Trimming removed 4 bases from V and 6 bases from J; junction bases left unmatched: 16. The CDR3 runs 17 residues. This sequence joins TRBV7-6 and TRBJ2-7, with 9 bases identical to TRBD1. This sequence originates from a man aged 18 to 30 in good health. The sample comprised memory CD4+ T cells sorted from blood. Subset reported: CD45RA-negative fraction. Written as DNA, the CDR3 is TGTGCCAGCAGCTCCCGGGCCCCGGGACAGGGACTATCCGAGCAGTACTTC. Translated, it gives CASSSRAPGQGLSEQYF.